The source of this T cell receptor (beta chain) is a study of cytomegalovirus exposure and HLA in healthy donors. Findings and limits, study-wide: For most subjects, TCR beta sequences were reported to predict HLA-A and HLA-B alleles with accuracy. Some V segments could not be told apart, so they were left out, TRBV6-2 and TRBV6-3 among them. TCR beta V- and J-gene trimming was later associated with a missense DCLRE1C variant.

With 60 Vbeta and 13 Jbeta primers, the PCR was carried out. Sequencing used immunoSEQ multiplex PCR; TCRdb keeps in-frame clones, though not all of them. Here the sample spans 100,000 to 150,000 clones, 75% to 85% being singletons. Concerning this clone: The target antigen is unknown.

The CDR3 contains 15 residues. Germline CDR1 SGHDT, CDR2 YYEEEE. V was clipped by 3 bases and J by 0 bases, with 7 bases between them. The sequencing input was PBMCs. The sequence came from a man aged 30 to 45 in good health and CMV-seropositive. V and J are TRBV5-6 and TRBJ2-6; unclear D gene. The CDR3 loop is CASSWAPSGANVLTF. The CDR3, as DNA: TGTGCCAGCAGCTGGGCGCCCTCTGGGGCCAACGTCCTGACTTTC.